This T cell receptor (beta chain) was identified during a study of cytotoxic CD8 clonotypes in ibrutinib-treated CLL. About the research overall: Responses: around 24 partial, 2 complete; after median about 68 months, about 15 stayed remitted, around twelve progressed. Notes on the study in general: Public clonotypes occurred uncommonly; on treatment, they contracted or remained stable. Sustained-remission patients were sampled at one set of times and progressing patients at different ones.

TCR beta library input comprised around 2 micrograms of genomic DNA from cryopreserved PBMCs. Some clones are missing from TCRdb's copy, which holds only in-frame ones; the method was immunoSEQ multiplex PCR. The sample lists roughly 150,000 clones, over 65% occurring once. From germline, CDR1 is SGHTA and CDR2 FQGTGA. The CDR3 loop spans 15 amino acids. Unmatched junction bases numbered 6, after V lost 5 bases and J lost 3 bases. Points on this clone: Antigen: not known.

The source material was PBMCs, sampled after 12 months of ibrutinib treatment. This TCR derives from a human donor with chronic lymphocytic leukemia. This sequence joins TRBV7-3 and TRBJ2-5; 10 bases are shared with TRBD2. The CDR3 DNA reads TGTGCCAGCAGCGCCAGCGGGAGGGTGGAAGAGACCCAGTACTTC. As protein: CASSASGRVEETQYF.